This T cell receptor beta chain was observed in a study of Ad26.COV2.S vaccination and SARS-CoV-2 variants. Overall study context: The donor participated in the COV1001 trial, in its Ad26.COV2.S arm.

In its sample, this clone was seen once. Its target is not known. Findings and limits, study-wide: The TCR breadth and depth analyses may have understated or missed part of the total T cell responses. It was found that vaccine and placebo recipients had similar non-spike TCR breadth.

Method: immunoSEQ multiplex PCR; TCRdb's copy keeps in-frame clones and lacks some. The sample lists about 400,000 clones, around 91% occurring once. CDR3 size: 16 residues. CDR1 MGHRA and CDR2 YSYEKL come from the germline V gene. V was clipped by 4 bases and J by 7 bases; unmatched bases: 8. Treatment described: 19 received Ad26.COV2.S at low or high dose, single or two shots; about 5 received placebo; per-sample allocation not given. Collection of samples fell on day 63 after the first vaccine or placebo injection. An Ad26 vector that expressed Wuhan-strain SARS-CoV-2 spike constituted the vaccine.

The sequence was obtained from a person aged 18-60 years who received the Ad26.COV2.S COVID-19 vaccine or a placebo. The J gene is TRBJ2-2, the V gene TRBV4-1; 11 positions match TRBD1. The source was peripheral blood, collected in a trial of Ad26.COV2.S vaccine versus placebo. DNA for the CDR3: TGCGCCAGCAGCCCGAAGCGGACAGGGGGCATCGGGGAGCTGTTTTTT. This translates into CASSPKRTGGIGELFF.